This TCR beta chain was captured in a study of blood T cell repertoires in COVID-19 (dated by TCRdb to 2019 to 2021). Study-level background: Collaborator samples came from the United States, Italy and Spain and covered acute and convalescent phases of COVID-19. The material from the prospective study consisted of cDNA or gDNA derived from T cells, B-cell-depleted T cells, or PBMCs. The dataset comprised deeply sampled blood TCRbeta repertoires from subjects exposed to, actively infected with, or recovered from COVID-19. The repertoires were released in a freely available public database intended as a resource for research on the immune response to SARS-CoV-2. Samples came from the ongoing ImmuneRACE study (first 160 participants) plus 1,254 subjects from 6 global collaborators. A de-identified subject ID, COVID-19 status, age in years and sex were almost always included in the sample metadata. Where HLA class I and class II types were available, the types were taken from metadata supplied by the sample provider, not from assay-based typing. The paper's findings and limits, for the study overall: How much clinical and demographic metadata was included differed by source and by participant, and the metadata was provided uncurated.

TCRbeta CDR3 regions were amplified from genomic DNA using the immunoSEQ Assay, a bias-controlled multiplex PCR. On the study's bioinformatics: The number of nucleated cells in each sample was estimated from the amplification of reference gene primers within the assay. To quantify the absolute abundance of each unique TCRbeta CDR3 rearrangement, sequence reads were collapsed and filtered. Productive Simpson clonality was computed per sample as the square root of Simpson's diversity index over productive rearrangements. What TCRdb holds here is the immuneACCESS table cut down to in-frame rearrangements. Part of the clones is not present; checked against another copy, under half of the missing clones reflect an unresolved V gene, and the others are unexplained. V and J calls and clone size follow that table, whereas D and trimming were derived from the DNA. The sample table holds approximately 69,000 clones, of which approximately 86% were seen once. Jointly, the top ten make up less than 15% of the sample.

Each collaborating institution followed its own protocols to collect whole blood in K2EDTA tubes. For TCRbeta analysis, collaborators shipped samples as frozen whole blood, isolated PBMCs, or DNA extracted from either of those sample types. A word on this clone: Its antigen target is currently unknown. The input lacks base qualities; no much larger clone sits a single base away.

Trimmed from V: 6 bases; trimmed from J: 0 bases; junction bases lacking a gene match: 8. CDR1 is given as MDHEN and CDR2 as SYDVKM, both from the germline V gene. The CDR3 measures 17 amino acids from cysteine to phenylalanine. Solely the CDR3 DNA is kept, with 51 bases framed from the first base. The clonotype was recovered from a human donor in a cohort sampled during active COVID-19. Sequencing was carried out using peripheral blood. The rearranged segments are TRBV28 and TRBJ2-2; TRBD2 fits 9 bases in the junction. The bases read TGTGCCAGCAGACCTCGGGCGGGGGGGCCGAACACCGGGGAGCTGTTTTTT. Its coded protein is CASRPRAGGPNTGELFF. The variable domain in full, with residues beyond the CDR3 obtained from the reference TRBV28 and TRBJ2-2 genes, is DVKVTQSSRYLVKRTGEKVFLECVQDMDHENMFWYRQDPGLGLRLIYFSYDVKMKEKGDIPEGYSVSREKKERFSLILESASTNQTSMYLCASRPRAGGPNTGELFFGEGSRLTVL.